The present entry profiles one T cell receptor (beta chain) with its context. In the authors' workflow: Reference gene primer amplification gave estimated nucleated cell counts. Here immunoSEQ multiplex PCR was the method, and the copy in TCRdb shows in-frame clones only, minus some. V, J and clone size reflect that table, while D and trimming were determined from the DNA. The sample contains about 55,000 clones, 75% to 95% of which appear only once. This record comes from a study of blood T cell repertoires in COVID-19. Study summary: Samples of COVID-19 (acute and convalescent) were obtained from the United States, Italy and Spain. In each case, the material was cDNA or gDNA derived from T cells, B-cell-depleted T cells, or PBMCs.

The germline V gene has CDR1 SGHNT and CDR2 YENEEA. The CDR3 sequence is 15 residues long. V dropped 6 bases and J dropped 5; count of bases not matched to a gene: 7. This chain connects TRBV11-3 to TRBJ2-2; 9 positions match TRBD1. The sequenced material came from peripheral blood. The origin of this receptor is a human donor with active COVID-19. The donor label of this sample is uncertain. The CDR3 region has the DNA TGTGCCAGCAGGTCCGGGACAGGGAGGACCGGGGAGCTGTTTTTT. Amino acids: CASRSGTGRTGELFF.